Sequencing of this T cell receptor (beta chain) was carried out in a study of blood T cell repertoires in COVID-19. The wider study: Samples taken during acute and convalescent COVID-19 were collected in the United States, Italy and Spain.

This CDR3 has 13 residues. In germline, CDR1 is KGHSH, CDR2 LQKENI. V lost 8 bases to trimming and J lost 3 bases, with 8 bases between them. The protocol was immunoSEQ multiplex PCR, while the TCRdb copy is restricted to in-frame clones and leaves out a portion. The data show about 220,000 clones, around 84% seen once. This clone was observed a single time. Sequencing was carried out using peripheral blood. The rearrangement links TRBV18 to TRBJ1-6; the D gene is possibly TRBD1 (6 bases). The receptor's source is a woman in her fifties or sixties who had recovered from COVID-19. DNA for the CDR3: TGTGCCAGCACAGGGAACTATAATTCACCCCTCCACTTT. Its protein product is CASTGNYNSPLHF.